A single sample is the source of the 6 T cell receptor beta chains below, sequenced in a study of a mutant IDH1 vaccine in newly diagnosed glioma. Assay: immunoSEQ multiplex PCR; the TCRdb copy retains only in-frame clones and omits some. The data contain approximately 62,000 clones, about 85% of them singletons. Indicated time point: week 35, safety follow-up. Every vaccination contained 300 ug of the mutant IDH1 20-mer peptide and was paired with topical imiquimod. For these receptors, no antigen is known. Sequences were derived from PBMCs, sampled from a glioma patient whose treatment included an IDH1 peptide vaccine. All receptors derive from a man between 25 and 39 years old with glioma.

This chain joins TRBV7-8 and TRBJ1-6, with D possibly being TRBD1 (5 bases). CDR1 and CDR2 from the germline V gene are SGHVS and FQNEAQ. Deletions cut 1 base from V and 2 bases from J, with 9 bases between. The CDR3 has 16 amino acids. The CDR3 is CASSLGQGPYNSPLHF. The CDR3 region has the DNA TGTGCCAGCAGCTTAGGGCAGGGCCCCTATAATTCACCCCTCCACTTT.

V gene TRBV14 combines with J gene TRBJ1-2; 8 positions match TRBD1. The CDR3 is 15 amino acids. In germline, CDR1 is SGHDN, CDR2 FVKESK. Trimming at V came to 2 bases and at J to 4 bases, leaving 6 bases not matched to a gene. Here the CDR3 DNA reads TGTGCCAGCAGCCAACCGGGACAGGAAATCTATGGCTACACCTTC. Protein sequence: CASSQPGQEIYGYTF.

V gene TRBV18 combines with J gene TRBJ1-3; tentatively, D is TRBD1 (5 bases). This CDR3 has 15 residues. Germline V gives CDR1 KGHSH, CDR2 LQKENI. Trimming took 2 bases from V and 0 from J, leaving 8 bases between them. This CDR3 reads CASSPRQNSGNTIYF. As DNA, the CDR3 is TGTGCCAGCTCACCAAGACAGAACTCTGGAAACACCATATATTTT.

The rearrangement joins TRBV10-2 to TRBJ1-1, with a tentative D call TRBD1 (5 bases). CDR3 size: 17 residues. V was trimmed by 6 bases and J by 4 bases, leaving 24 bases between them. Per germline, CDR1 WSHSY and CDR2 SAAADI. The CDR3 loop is CASRKSVLRGRGTEAFF. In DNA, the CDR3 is TGCGCCAGCAGAAAGTCGGTCCTCCGGGGCCGGGGCACTGAAGCTTTCTTT.

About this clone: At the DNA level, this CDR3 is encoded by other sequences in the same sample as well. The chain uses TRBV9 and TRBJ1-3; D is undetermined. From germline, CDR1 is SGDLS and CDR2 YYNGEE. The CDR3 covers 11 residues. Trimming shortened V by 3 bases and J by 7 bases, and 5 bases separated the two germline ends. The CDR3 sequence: CASSERNTIYF. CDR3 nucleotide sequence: TGTGCCAGCAGCGAAAGGAACACCATATATTTT. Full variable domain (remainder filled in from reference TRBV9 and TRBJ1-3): DSGVTQTPKHLITATGQRVTLRCSPRSGDLSVYWYQQSLDQGLQFLIQYYNGEERAKGNILERFSAQQFPDLHSELNLSSLELGDSALYFCASSERNTIYFGEGSWLTVV.

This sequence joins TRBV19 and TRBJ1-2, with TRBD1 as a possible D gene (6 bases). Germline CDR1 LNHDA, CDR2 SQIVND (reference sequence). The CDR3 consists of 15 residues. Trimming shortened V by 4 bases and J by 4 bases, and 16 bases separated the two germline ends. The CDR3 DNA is TGTGCCAGTAGTAAGGGGACACCCCACCTCTATGGCTACACCTTC. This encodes CASSKGTPHLYGYTF. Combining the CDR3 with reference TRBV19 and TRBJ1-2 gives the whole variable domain DGGITQSPKYLFRKEGQNVTLSCEQNLNHDAMYWYRQDPGQGLRLIYYSQIVNDFQKGDIAEGYSVSREKKESFPLTVTSAQKNPTAFYLCASSKGTPHLYGYTFGSGTRLTVV.